The 23 T cell receptor beta chains in this list originate from one sample, sequenced in a study of blood T cell repertoires in COVID-19. Generated by immunoSEQ multiplex PCR, the TCRdb table keeps only in-frame clones and is missing some. The table records roughly 260,000 clones, 75% to 90% of them present only once. Sequencing was done on a sample of peripheral blood. The receptors were sampled from a woman aged 35 to 49 with acute or convalescent COVID-19.

V is TRBV4-1 and J is TRBJ1-2, with TRBD1 as a possible D gene (6 bases). Germline assignment: CDR1 MGHRA and CDR2 YSYEKL. V was cut by 3 bases and J by 0 bases, with 14 bases left in between. The CDR3 runs 16 residues. CDR3 residues: CASSQGRGLANYGYTF. The CDR3 DNA is TGCGCCAGCAGCCAGGGCAGGGGACTAGCTAACTATGGCTACACCTTC.

V gene TRBV27 combines with J gene TRBJ1-2; TRBD1 aligns across 7 bases. Germline loops: CDR1 MNHEY, CDR2 SMNVEV (reference sequence). Trimming took 2 bases from V and 5 from J; bases not matched to a gene: 8. The CDR3 consists of 15 residues. The CDR3 spells CASSLAAGTAYGYTF. The CDR3 DNA reads as TGTGCCAGCAGTTTAGCAGCCGGGACAGCTTATGGCTACACCTTC.

The rearrangement links TRBV5-1 to TRBJ2-3; no firm D call. The CDR3 is 17 residues long. Germline-derived CDR1 and CDR2 are SGHRS and YFSETQ. Trimming removed 0 bases from V and 2 bases from J, with 16 bases in between. The CDR3 nucleotides read TGCGCCAGCAGCTTGGGATTCGACAACCACCCCACAGATACGCAGTATTTT. Residues: CASSLGFDNHPTDTQYF.

The chain couples TRBV18 to TRBJ1-3; D not certain. Germline V CDR1 and CDR2: KGHSH, LQKENI. V dropped 2 bases and J dropped 3 bases, with 14 bases sitting between them. CDR3 length equals 16 residues. The CDR3 spells CASSPSRTGGGNTIYF. CDR3 DNA sequence: TGTGCCAGCTCACCATCCCGGACCGGAGGTGGAAACACCATATATTTT.

The chain's CDR3 is CASSLDRGVGTEAFF. The CDR3 DNA sequence: TGTGCCAGCAGCTTGGACAGGGGAGTAGGGACTGAAGCTTTCTTT. The V and J genes are TRBV13 and TRBJ1-1; 9 nucleotides match TRBD1. From germline, CDR1 is PRHDT and CDR2 FYEKMQ (reference sequence). Losses at the gene ends were 3 bases for V and 5 bases for J; bases not matched to a gene: 7. CDR3 length: 15 residues.

The chain uses TRBV11-2 and TRBJ2-2; possible D gene TRBD1, 6 bases. CDR3 length: 14 residues. Looked up from germline, CDR1 is SGHAT and CDR2 is FQNNGV. Trimming removed 5 bases at V and 7 bases at J, with 14 bases between. CDR3 bases: TGTGCCAGCAGCCGTCAGACAGGCGGCGGGGAGCTGTTTTTT. Its translation: CASSRQTGGGELFF.

CDR3 DNA: TGTGCCAGCAGCTTGGACAGGGTCTTGAACACTGAAGCTTTCTTT. Amino acid sequence: CASSLDRVLNTEAFF. The V gene is TRBV5-4, the J gene TRBJ1-1; D may be TRBD1 (6 bases). This CDR3 is 15 amino acids long. V was shortened by 0 bases and J by 0 bases, with 9 bases between the two germline ends. CDR1 and CDR2 from the germline V gene are SGHNT and YYREEE (reference sequence).

The chain links TRBV2 to TRBJ1-4, with 7 bases aligning to TRBD1. With 6 bases clipped from V and 3 bases from J, the junction kept 7 bases outside the gene matches. This CDR3 contains 15 residues. CDR1 is SNHLY, CDR2 FYNNEI, per germline. CDR3 nucleotides: TGTGCCAGCAGGCCAAACGGACAGGCTAATGAAAAACTGTTTTTT. Translating it yields CASRPNGQANEKLFF.

As to this clone: An end of the junction differs from the germline gene, which may be a read error. The rearrangement uses TRBV27 and TRBJ1-6; 8 positions agree with TRBD1. CDR1 is MNHEY, CDR2 SMNVEV, per germline (reference sequence). The CDR3 is 17 residues long. The CDR3 reads CASSSGTGDSFNSPLHF. The CDR3 coding sequence is TGTGCCAGCAGTTCGGGGACAGGAGACTCCTTTAATTCACCCCTCCACTTT.

The chain recombines TRBV6-1 with TRBJ1-1, with D unclear. The CDR3 runs 15 residues. V was cut by 3 bases and J by 6 bases, with 17 bases left in between. Per germline, CDR1 MNHNS and CDR2 SASEGT. The CDR3 protein is CASSEGTTDWAEAFF. Here the CDR3 DNA reads TGTGCCAGCAGTGAGGGTACGACGGACTGGGCTGAAGCTTTCTTT.

This chain joins TRBV21-1 and TRBJ1-2; TRBD1, as called in the table, went unchecked against the DNA. TRBV21-1 corresponds to a pseudogene. The CDR3 has 13 residues. This CDR3 is CASSKTTDGGYTF. In DNA form, the CDR3 reads TGTGCCAGCAGCAAAACGACAGACGGAGGCTACACCTTC.

This chain links TRBV5-4 with TRBJ1-1; maybe TRBD1 (6 bases). Trimming took 6 bases from V and 5 from J, leaving 14 bases between them. Germline assignment: CDR1 SGHNT and CDR2 YYREEE (reference sequence). There are 13 residues in the CDR3. The CDR3 spells CASMPEGGTEAFF. As DNA, the CDR3 is TGTGCCAGCATGCCGGAGGGGGGGACTGAAGCTTTCTTT.

The DNA for the CDR3 is TGTGCCAGCAGTCGGACAGGGGAGGAGGGCTACACCTTC. Amino acids: CASSRTGEEGYTF. This chain uses TRBV6-5 with TRBJ1-2; 9 bases are a match to TRBD1. Unmatched junction bases numbered 6, after V lost 5 bases and J lost 8 bases. This CDR3 contains 13 residues. In germline, CDR1 is MNHEY, CDR2 SVGAGI.

This clone appeared once. CDR3 region: CASSLGRTAASGANVLTF. In DNA form, the CDR3 reads TGTGCCAGCAGCTTAGGCAGGACAGCCGCCTCTGGGGCCAACGTCCTGACTTTC. The J gene is TRBJ2-6, the V gene TRBV11-2, with D possibly being TRBD1 (6 bases). The ends were cut back, 1 base at V and 0 bases at J, with 13 bases in the middle. Germline V gene data show CDR1 as SGHAT and CDR2 as FQNNGV. The CDR3 extends over 18 amino acids.

J is TRBJ2-1 and V is TRBV5-1; 14 bases are shared with TRBD2. Germline values: CDR1 SGHRS, CDR2 YFSETQ. The CDR3 extends over 16 amino acids. Unmatched junction bases numbered 3, after V lost 0 bases and J lost 7 bases. DNA of the CDR3: TGCGCCAGCAGCTTGGCCGGGACTAGCGGGGGTAATGAGCAGTTCTTC. Translated: CASSLAGTSGGNEQFF.

The chain employs TRBV5-1 and TRBJ1-1; 11 bases agree with TRBD1. The V gene end was trimmed by 4 bases and the J gene end by 4 bases; junction bases not matched to a gene: 9. The CDR3 sequence is 16 residues long. CDR1 and CDR2 (germline): SGHRS, YFSETQ. The CDR3 sequence: CASSLIRTGGPTEAFF. The CDR3 DNA reads TGCGCCAGCAGCCTAATAAGGACAGGGGGCCCCACTGAAGCTTTCTTT.

The chain combines TRBV5-1 with TRBJ1-6; no clear D. There are 15 residues in the CDR3. Germline loops: CDR1 SGHRS, CDR2 YFSETQ. V gave up 0 bases and J gave up 7 bases, with 11 bases separating them. The CDR3 here is CASSLATGGNSPLHF. As DNA, the CDR3 is TGCGCCAGCAGCTTGGCCACGGGCGGGAATTCACCCCTCCACTTT.

The rearrangement uses TRBV9 and TRBJ1-3; 10 nucleotides line up with TRBD1. Losses at the gene ends were 4 bases for V and 0 bases for J; bases not matched to a gene: 10. The CDR3 consists of 18 residues. Germline CDR1 reads SGDLS; CDR2 reads YYNGEE. The CDR3 here is CASSPRSGTGVSGNTIYF. CDR3 coding DNA: TGTGCCAGCAGCCCTCGGTCCGGGACAGGGGTCTCTGGAAACACCATATATTTT.

This clone was recorded a few times. The same CDR3 is also encoded by other DNA sequences in this sample. The chain couples TRBV5-6 to TRBJ1-2; 7 nucleotides match TRBD1. Germline trimming cut 4 bases from V and 2 bases from J; bases unmatched to any gene: 2. Germline CDR1 SGHDT, CDR2 YYEEEE. This CDR3 comprises 13 residues. The CDR3 here is CASSPTGNYGYTF. In nucleotides, the CDR3 is TGTGCCAGCAGCCCGACAGGGAACTATGGCTACACCTTC.

V gene TRBV18 combines with J gene TRBJ2-2, with 10 bases identical to TRBD1. The CDR3 is 16 amino acids. V lost 5 bases and J lost 0; bases outside the gene matches: 3. Germline V gene lookup returns CDR1 KGHSH and CDR2 LQKENI. In DNA, the CDR3 is TGTGCCAGCTCAGGGACAGGGGCTCCGAACACCGGGGAGCTGTTTTTT. Protein product: CASSGTGAPNTGELFF.

The chain joins TRBV5-5 to TRBJ2-1; tentative D call: TRBD2 (6 bases). Per the germline V gene, CDR1 is SGHKS and CDR2 is YYEKEE (reference sequence). The CDR3 has 13 amino acids. Between the trimmed V and J ends, which lost 4 bases and 5 bases, there was a span of 10 bases. CDR3 bases: TGTGCCAGCAGCGGGGACTGGAACAATGAGCAGTTCTTC. The encoded protein is CASSGDWNNEQFF.

The chain combines TRBV7-8 with TRBJ2-5; D possibly corresponds to TRBD2 (6 bases). Germline V gives CDR1 SGHVS, CDR2 FQNEAQ. Trimming removed 5 bases from V and 5 bases from J, with 15 bases in between. The CDR3 is 14 amino acids. The CDR3 region is CASSISGAGETQYF. The DNA of the CDR3 is TGTGCCAGCAGCATTAGTGGGGCGGGGGAGACCCAGTACTTC. The entire variable domain, with the rest obtained from reference TRBV7-8 and TRBJ2-5, is as follows: GAGVSQSPRYKVAKRGQDVALRCDPISGHVSLFWYQQALGQGPEFLTYFQNEAQLDKSGLPSDRFFAERPEGSVSTLKIQRTQQEDSAVYLCASSISGAGETQYFGPGTRLLVL.

This chain uses TRBV7-9 with TRBJ2-1; unclear D gene. The CDR3 loop spans 13 amino acids. Germline values: CDR1 SEHNR, CDR2 FQNEAQ (reference sequence). With 4 bases removed from V and 5 bases from J, the gap between germline ends came to 9 bases. The CDR3 DNA sequence: TGTGCCAGCAGCTCCTATCCTCACAATGAGCAGTTCTTC. Translated, it gives CASSSYPHNEQFF.